This T cell receptor beta chain was retrieved from a study of control samples from healthy donors and cancer patients. Trimming cost V 0 bases and J 9 bases; bases outside gene matches: 4. Germline CDR1 and CDR2: SGDLS and YYNGEE. The length of the CDR3 is 14 residues. Clones were read by immunoSEQ multiplex PCR, and TCRdb kept only the in-frame ones, dropping some. The sample lists 110,000 or so clones; 85% to 90% were seen once. Sequencing input: blood. The TCR sequence derives from a man aged 30-40 years in good health. This chain links TRBV9 with TRBJ2-1, with 9 bases that match TRBD2. The CDR3 coding sequence is TGTGCCAGCAGCGTAGGAGCGGGGGGCGGTGAGCAGTTCTTC. Translation gives CASSVGAGGGEQFF. The entire variable domain, with the rest obtained from reference TRBV9 and TRBJ2-1, is as follows: DSGVTQTPKHLITATGQRVTLRCSPRSGDLSVYWYQQSLDQGLQFLIQYYNGEERAKGNILERFSAQQFPDLHSELNLSSLELGDSALYFCASSVGAGGGEQFFGPGTRLTVL.